One sample yielded the 27 T cell receptor beta chains listed below, sequenced in a study of Graves' ophthalmopathy and Graves' hyperthyroidism. Amplification from RNA transcripts yielded the TCR beta CDR3 regions. RT-PCR with HTBI primers came first, then second-round multiplex PCR. TCRdb redid the calling of the multiplex PCR reads with MiXCR, one entry per CDR3 protein. The sample holds fewer than 400,000 distinct CDR3 sequences, around 20% seen once. Material for sequencing was peripheral blood. These receptors were obtained from a woman younger than 30 with Graves' ophthalmopathy.

This clonotype was found many times. The rearrangement joins TRBV6-5 to TRBJ1-5, with 7 bases aligning to TRBD1. The CDR3 extends over 13 amino acids. After removal of 5 bases from V and 6 bases from J, the junction contained 4 bases not matched to a gene. The germline V gene encodes CDR1 MNHEY and CDR2 SVGAGI. CDR3 nucleotides: TGTGCCAGCAGTCGACAGGGAGCTCAGCCCCAGCATTTT. It encodes CASSRQGAQPQHF.

This clonotype was found many times. The chain employs TRBV27 and TRBJ1-1, with 7 bases aligning to TRBD1. This CDR3 contains 13 residues. Trimming cost V 5 bases and J 9 bases; bases outside gene matches: 9. Germline V gene data show CDR1 as MNHEY and CDR2 as SMNVEV (reference sequence). The DNA of the CDR3 is TGTGCCAGCAGTCTTCTCTCGGGACAGAAAGCTTTCTTT. This translates into CASSLLSGQKAFF.

The chain couples TRBV12-3 or TRBV12-4 to TRBJ1-2, with TRBD1 matching over 9 bases. The ends lost 5 bases at V and 6 bases at J; junction bases unmatched: 13. This CDR3 contains 16 residues. The CDR3 spells CASSPGQGERRDGYTF. Written as DNA, the CDR3 is TGTGCCAGCAGTCCGGGACAGGGAGAAAGAAGGGATGGCTACACCTTC.

This clonotype was counted at least ten times. This chain connects TRBV13 to TRBJ1-5; no firm D call. Germline CDR1 is PRHDT and CDR2 is FYEKMQ (reference sequence). The CDR3 length is 21 residues. V was shortened by 3 bases and J by 2 bases, with 29 bases between the two germline ends. Written as DNA, the CDR3 is TGTGCCAGCAGCTTTTTGGTTGGGGAGCCGTCCACGGTCTGCGGCAATCAGCCCCAGCATTTT. Translation: CASSFLVGEPSTVCGNQPQHF.

At least ten counts were recorded for this clonotype. The chain combines TRBV28 with TRBJ2-4; possible D gene TRBD1, 8 bases. V was clipped by 6 bases and J by 4 bases, with 22 bases between them. CDR1 and CDR2 (germline): MDHEN, SYDVKM. The CDR3 is 17 residues long. The CDR3 region is CASSPLEQGGGKNIQYF. In DNA, the CDR3 is TGTGCCAGCAGCCCACTGGAACAGGGGGGGGGGAAAAACATTCAGTACTTC. The full variable domain, completed using reference TRBV28 and TRBJ2-4, is DVKVTQSSRYLVKRTGEKVFLECVQDMDHENMFWYRQDPGLGLRLIYFSYDVKMKEKGDIPEGYSVSREKKERFSLILESASTNQTSMYLCASSPLEQGGGKNIQYFGAGTRLSVL.

This clonotype was recorded many times. The chain employs TRBV6-2 or TRBV6-3 and TRBJ1-2; 9 nucleotides align to TRBD1. The CDR3 covers 15 residues. The trim removed 6 bases at V and 8 bases at J, leaving 13 bases unmatched. CDR1 and CDR2 from the germline V gene are MNHEY and SVGEGT. The CDR3 nucleotides read TGTGCCAGCAGAGTCCCGGGACAGGGAATGAGAGGCTACACCTTC. Encoded protein: CASRVPGQGMRGYTF.

This clonotype was seen many times. The rearrangement joins TRBV20-1 to TRBJ1-5; D is perhaps TRBD1 (5 bases). Looked up from germline, CDR1 is DFQATT and CDR2 is SNEGSKA (reference sequence). The CDR3 totals 15 residues. Between the trimmed V and J ends, which lost 2 bases and 6 bases, there was a span of 17 bases. The CDR3 DNA reads TGCAGTGCTAGATTCGGCGGGGGTCCCGGTCAGCCCCAGCATTTT. Translated, it gives CSARFGGGPGQPQHF.

The genes are TRBV7-2 and TRBJ1-2; possible D gene TRBD1, 5 bases. The CDR3 totals 14 residues. Trimming took 4 bases from V and 7 from J, leaving 16 bases between them. Germline V gene lookup returns CDR1 SGHTA and CDR2 FQGNSA. CDR3 protein: CASSSRQIAGGYTF. The DNA of the CDR3 is TGTGCCAGCAGCTCACGACAGATTGCCGGTGGCTACACCTTC.

This clonotype was counted ten times or more. V is TRBV28 and J is TRBJ2-5; D is uncertain. The CDR3 spans 16 residues. Germline lookup yields CDR1 MDHEN and CDR2 SYDVKM. With 4 bases removed from V and 2 bases from J, the gap between germline ends came to 17 bases. CDR3 in DNA: TGTGCCAGCAGTTCGCCCGAATTAGACCCACAAGAGACCCAGTACTTC. Translation: CASSSPELDPQETQYF.

In its sample, this clonotype was seen many times. The chain has TRBV25-1 and TRBJ1-6; 7 bases are shared with TRBD1. The ends lost 4 bases at V and 3 bases at J; junction bases unmatched: 0. CDR1 is MGHDK, CDR2 SYGVNS, per germline. The CDR3 runs 14 residues. In DNA form, the CDR3 reads TGTGCCAGCAGTGGACAGGGCTATAATTCACCCCTCCACTTT. This sequence encodes CASSGQGYNSPLHF.

This clonotype was counted many times. The rearrangement joins TRBV28 to TRBJ2-5; a weak D match, TRBD2 (5 bases). CDR1 is MDHEN and CDR2 is SYDVKM in the germline V gene. V was clipped by 7 bases and J by 3 bases, with 9 bases between them. This CDR3 is 12 amino acids long. DNA for the CDR3: TGTGCCAGCACGAGACTAAAAGAGACCCAGTACTTC. It is translated as CASTRLKETQYF.

Many counts were recorded for this clonotype. The chain carries TRBV6-5 and TRBJ2-5; TRBD2 is a possible D gene (5 bases). Germline CDR1 reads MNHEY; CDR2 reads SVGAGI. CDR3 length: 14 residues. V lost 0 bases and J 5 bases, leaving 10 bases between the germline ends. The CDR3 DNA reads TGTGCCAGCAGTTACTCGGGTCGAGGGGAGACCCAGTACTTC. This encodes CASSYSGRGETQYF.

The chain uses TRBV12-3 or TRBV12-4 and TRBJ2-7; D remains unclear. Trimming cost V 5 bases and J 4 bases, with 15 bases left between them. The CDR3 spans 14 residues. CDR3 sequence: CASSTRNLGYEQYF. The CDR3 DNA reads as TGTGCCAGCAGTACCAGGAACCTAGGGTACGAGCAGTACTTC.

At least ten counts were recorded for this clonotype. V is TRBV3-1 and J is TRBJ2-5, with 11 bases identical to TRBD1. V dropped 4 bases and J dropped 4; count of bases not matched to a gene: 5. The CDR3 is made up of 15 amino acids. Germline assignment: CDR1 LGHDT and CDR2 YNNKEL (reference sequence). The CDR3 sequence: CASSPGTGGAETQYF. The CDR3 nucleotides read TGTGCCAGCAGCCCTGGGACAGGGGGAGCAGAGACCCAGTACTTC.

The chain carries TRBV4-1 and TRBJ2-7; the match to TRBD2 covers 7 bases. The ends lost 0 bases at V and 4 bases at J; junction bases unmatched: 3. Germline V gene lookup returns CDR1 MGHRA and CDR2 YSYEKL. This CDR3 comprises 14 residues. Here the CDR3 reads CASSQEAGFYEQYF. The CDR3 DNA reads as TGCGCCAGCAGCCAAGAAGCGGGGTTTTACGAGCAGTACTTC.

Worth noting for this clonotype: Since a much larger clone is just one base distant, this may be a read error. The chain couples TRBV28 to TRBJ1-1, with D perhaps matching TRBD1 (5 bases). The CDR3 sequence is 16 residues long. Germline-derived CDR1 and CDR2 are MDHEN and SYDVKM. The CDR3 protein is CASGLVDSSMNTEAFF. In nucleotides, the CDR3 is TGTGCCAGCGGTTTAGTCGACAGTTCCATGAACACTGAAGCTTTCTTT. Looking up the rest from reference TRBV28 and TRBJ1-1 gives the full variable domain: DVKVTQSSRYLVKRTGEKVFLECVQDMDHENMFWYRQDPGLGLRLIYFSYDVKMKEKGDIPEGYSVSREKKERFSLILESASTNQTSMYLCASGLVDSSMNTEAFFGQGTRLTVV.

This clonotype has ten or more counts. The J gene is TRBJ2-7, the V gene TRBV6-2 or TRBV6-3; 8 positions match TRBD2. Trimming removed 5 bases from V and 3 bases from J; junction bases left unmatched: 6. Germline lookup yields CDR1 MNHEY and CDR2 SVGEGT. The CDR3 contains 14 residues. The CDR3 coding sequence is TGTGCCAGCAGTACCGGGACTAGGCGCTACGAGCAGTACTTC. As protein: CASSTGTRRYEQYF.

This clonotype was detected many times. The chain employs TRBV4-1 and TRBJ2-7; 8 bases are shared with TRBD2. V lost 2 bases to trimming and J lost 0 bases; unmatched junction nucleotides: 6. CDR3 length: 16 amino acids. Germline-derived CDR1 and CDR2 are MGHRA and YSYEKL. For the CDR3, the DNA is TGCGCCAGCAGCCAACAGCTAGCGGGCTCCTCCTACGAGCAGTACTTC. This gives the protein CASSQQLAGSSYEQYF.

This clonotype was found once. The CDR3 spells CASKTDSDEQYF. For the CDR3, the DNA is TGTGCCAGCAAGACTGACTCGGACGAGCAGTACTTC. The chain combines TRBV12-3 or TRBV12-4 with TRBJ2-7, with no clear D. The V end was cut by 7 bases, the J end by 5 bases, with 12 bases between. This CDR3 comprises 12 residues.

In this sample, this clonotype turned up many times. The CDR3 sequence: CASSQVTGTGTYEQYF. In DNA form, the CDR3 reads TGCGCCAGCAGCCAAGTAACCGGGACAGGAACCTACGAGCAGTACTTC. The rearrangement joins TRBV4-1 to TRBJ2-7, with 8 nucleotides matching TRBD1. The CDR3 contains 16 residues. Germline-derived CDR1 and CDR2 are MGHRA and YSYEKL. V trimming: 1 base; J trimming: 2 bases; junction bases outside the gene matches: 7.

This clonotype has at least ten counts. CDR3 loop: CASSDTRAYEQYF. DNA for the CDR3: TGTGCCAGCAGTGATACTAGGGCCTACGAGCAGTACTTC. The chain recombines TRBV6-1 with TRBJ2-7; possible D gene TRBD2, 5 bases. The CDR3 runs to 13 residues. Germline CDR1 MNHNS, CDR2 SASEGT. Trimming removed 3 bases from V and 2 bases from J, with 8 bases in between.

In this sample, this clonotype turned up many times. The chain combines TRBV20-1 with TRBJ2-5; 7 nucleotides line up with TRBD2. After removal of 0 bases from V and 4 bases from J, the junction contained 17 bases not matched to a gene. From germline, CDR1 is DFQATT and CDR2 SNEGSKA (reference sequence). The length of the CDR3 is 18 residues. The CDR3 nucleotides read TGCAGTGCTAGAGATCTGTCGACGCGGCGGGAGAAAGGAGAGACCCAGTACTTC. It codes for CSARDLSTRREKGETQYF.

This clonotype was counted many times. This rearrangement joins TRBV29-1 to TRBJ1-1, with 7 bases that match TRBD1. The germline gives CDR1 SQVTM, CDR2 ANQGSEA. This CDR3 has 13 amino acids. Trimming removed 6 bases from V and 0 bases from J; junction bases left unmatched: 4. DNA of the CDR3: TGCAGCGTACAGGGGCGGGTGAACACTGAAGCTTTCTTT. It codes for CSVQGRVNTEAFF.

This clonotype has ten or more counts. The chain has TRBV6-5 and TRBJ1-5; 7 nucleotides align to TRBD1. Germline values: CDR1 MNHEY, CDR2 SVGAGI. The trim removed 6 bases at V and 0 bases at J, leaving 5 bases unmatched. The CDR3 runs to 15 residues. CDR3 coding DNA: TGTGCCAGCAGCCAGGACAGGTATAGCAATCAGCCCCAGCATTTT. Translated: CASSQDRYSNQPQHF.

There are many counts of this clonotype. The conserved final phenylalanine or tryptophan is absent from the CDR3, which likely points to a read error. The gene calls are TRBV6-5 and TRBJ1-1; 8 nucleotides align to TRBD1. V gave up 4 bases and J gave up 11 bases; unmatched junction bases: 12. Germline CDR1 is MNHEY and CDR2 is SVGAGI. The CDR3 consists of 14 residues. The CDR3 protein is CASSWDRQGPRAFL. Written as DNA, the CDR3 is TGTGCCAGCAGTTGGGACAGGCAAGGACCTAGGGCTTTCCTT.

This clonotype was picked up a small number of times. The gene calls are TRBV18 and TRBJ1-2; unclear D gene. Germline loops: CDR1 KGHSH, CDR2 LQKENI. Trimming took 0 bases from V and 6 from J, leaving 11 bases between them. CDR3 length: 14 amino acids. The CDR3 DNA reads TGTGCCAGCTCACCACCGAGCACAAGGGATGGCTACACCTTC. This codes for CASSPPSTRDGYTF.

The chain carries TRBV2 and TRBJ1-2; D gene unclear. Trimming removed 10 bases at V and 8 bases at J, with 8 bases between. This CDR3 has 9 amino acids. CDR1 SNHLY and CDR2 FYNNEI come from the germline V gene. The CDR3: CATHSGYTF. DNA of the CDR3: TGTGCCACTCATAGCGGCTACACCTTC.